Following are 12 T cell receptor beta chains from one sample sequenced in a study of blood T cells in healthy people across ages. Through a sample-barcoded 5' primer and a J-beta primer mix, a second PCR was run for roughly 7 to 11 cycles. TCRdb analysed the 5' RACE reads with MiXCR anew, one entry per CDR3 protein. The table lists about 940,000 distinct CDR3 sequences, roughly 48% of them singletons. The source material was blood. The receptors originated from a man aged 30 to 39 in good health.

V usage is TRBV20-1 and J usage is TRBJ2-1; D ambiguous. CDR3 length: 14 amino acids. Trimming shortened V by 5 bases and J by 13 bases, and 24 bases separated the two germline ends. Germline CDR1 is DFQATT and CDR2 is SNEGSKA (reference sequence). CDR3 coding DNA: TGCAGTGCTGGTGGACCCCGTGAGACGGAGACCCAGTTCTTC. Translation gives CSAGGPRETETQFF.

The gene calls are TRBV4-1 and TRBJ1-4, with TRBD1 identical over 9 bases. The CDR3 is 16 amino acids. V shed 0 bases and J 5 bases; nucleotides not matched to a gene: 4. Germline V gene sequence: CDR1 MGHRA, CDR2 YSYEKL. For the CDR3, the DNA is TGCGCCAGCAGCCAAGAGGGGGGGACAGGGAATGAAAAACTGTTTTTT. As protein: CASSQEGGTGNEKLFF.

The chain uses TRBV10-3 and TRBJ2-5; 7 nucleotides agree with TRBD1. After removal of 0 bases from V and 11 bases from J, the junction contained 15 bases not matched to a gene. Germline CDR1 is ENHRY and CDR2 is SYGVKD. CDR3 length: 16 residues. CDR3 coding DNA: TGTGCCATCAGTGAGTCAAAGGGACAGCCTCCGTGGGAGCAGTACTTC. The encoded protein is CAISESKGQPPWEQYF.

This sequence joins TRBV4-2 and TRBJ1-1; possible D gene TRBD1, 5 bases. V was clipped by 0 bases and J by 7 bases, with 15 bases between them. The CDR3 spans 15 residues. Germline lookup yields CDR1 LGHNA and CDR2 YNFKEQ. For the CDR3, the DNA is TGTGCCAGCAGCCAAGACCCGACGGGGGGTTATGAAGCTTTCTTT. Protein sequence: CASSQDPTGGYEAFF.

On this clonotype itself: One end of the junction fails to match germline, which may point to a read error. V and J are TRBV28 and TRBJ1-5; 9 bases map to TRBD1. The V gene's germline CDR1 is MDHEN and CDR2 SYDVKM. The CDR3 consists of 19 residues. The chain's CDR3 is CASSLWSGTGSHSNQPQHF. CDR3 in DNA: TGTGCCAGCAGTTTATGGTCTGGGACAGGGAGTCATAGCAATCAGCCTCAGCATTTT.

The genes are TRBV29-1 and TRBJ2-1, with 10 positions matching TRBD2. Germline-derived CDR1 and CDR2 are SQVTM and ANQGSEA. Trimming took 5 bases from V and 2 from J; bases not matched to a gene: 6. The CDR3 is made up of 15 amino acids. The CDR3: CSVRYSGGAYNEQFF. CDR3 bases: TGCAGCGTTCGCTACAGCGGGGGGGCCTACAATGAGCAGTTCTTC.

This chain uses TRBV20-1 with TRBJ1-1; D perhaps matches TRBD1 (5 bases). This CDR3 region has 11 residues. V was cut by 5 bases and J by 3 bases, with 7 bases left in between. Per the germline V gene, CDR1 is DFQATT and CDR2 is SNEGSKA (reference sequence). As DNA, the CDR3 is TGCAGTGCTGGGGCTTACACTGAAGCTTTCTTT. It encodes CSAGAYTEAFF.

The CDR3 protein is CASSQALARGGDNEQFF. CDR3 nucleotide sequence: TGCGCCAGCAGCCAAGCTCTAGCGCGGGGGGGCGACAATGAGCAGTTCTTC. The rearrangement joins TRBV4-3 to TRBJ2-1; 9 bases are a match to TRBD2. The CDR3 is 17 amino acids. V trimming: 1 base; J trimming: 5 bases; junction bases outside the gene matches: 9. The V gene's germline CDR1 is LGHNA and CDR2 YSLEER.

The rearrangement uses TRBV3-1 and TRBJ1-4; no definite D call. This CDR3 comprises 16 residues. Germline V gene sequence: CDR1 LGHDT, CDR2 YNNKEL (reference sequence). V lost 3 bases and J 0 bases, leaving 11 bases between the germline ends. Here the CDR3 reads CASSHTGSATNEKLFF. As DNA, the CDR3 is TGTGCCAGCAGCCATACGGGTTCTGCAACTAATGAAAAACTGTTTTTT.

In its sample, this clonotype was seen many times. The rearrangement uses TRBV11-3 and TRBJ1-6; D is ambiguous. Trimming removed 0 bases from V and 6 bases from J, with 6 bases in between. Germline assignment: CDR1 SGHNT and CDR2 YENEEA. The CDR3 is 14 residues long. This chain's CDR3 is CASSLESSNSPLHF. For the CDR3, the DNA is TGTGCCAGCAGCTTAGAGAGCTCTAATTCACCCCTCCACTTT.

CDR3 amino acids: CAISELDSNQPQHF. The CDR3 DNA sequence: TGTGCCATCAGTGAGCTGGATAGCAATCAGCCCCAGCATTTT. The rearrangement joins TRBV10-3 to TRBJ1-5; D not resolved. Trimming cost V 2 bases and J 0 bases, with 5 bases left between them. Germline loops: CDR1 ENHRY, CDR2 SYGVKD. The CDR3 totals 14 residues.

The genes are TRBV6-1 and TRBJ2-1; D might be TRBD2 (7 bases). The CDR3 is 13 amino acids. V was shortened by 8 bases and J by 7 bases, with 15 bases between the two germline ends. Germline V gene sequence: CDR1 MNHNS, CDR2 SASEGT. The CDR3 sequence: CASLRGGRNEQFF. In DNA form, the CDR3 reads TGTGCCAGCCTAAGGGGGGGGCGAAATGAGCAGTTCTTC.